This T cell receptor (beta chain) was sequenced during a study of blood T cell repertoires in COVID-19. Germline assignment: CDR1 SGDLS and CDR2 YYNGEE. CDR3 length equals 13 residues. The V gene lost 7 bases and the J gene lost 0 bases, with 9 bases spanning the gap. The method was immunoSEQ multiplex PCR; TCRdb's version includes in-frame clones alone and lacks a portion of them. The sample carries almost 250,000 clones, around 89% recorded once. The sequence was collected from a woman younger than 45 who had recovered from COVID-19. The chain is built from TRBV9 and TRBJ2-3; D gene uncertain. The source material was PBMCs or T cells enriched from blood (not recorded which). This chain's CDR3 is CASRRLSTDTQYF. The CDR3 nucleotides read TGTGCCAGCCGCAGACTCAGCACAGATACGCAGTATTTT.